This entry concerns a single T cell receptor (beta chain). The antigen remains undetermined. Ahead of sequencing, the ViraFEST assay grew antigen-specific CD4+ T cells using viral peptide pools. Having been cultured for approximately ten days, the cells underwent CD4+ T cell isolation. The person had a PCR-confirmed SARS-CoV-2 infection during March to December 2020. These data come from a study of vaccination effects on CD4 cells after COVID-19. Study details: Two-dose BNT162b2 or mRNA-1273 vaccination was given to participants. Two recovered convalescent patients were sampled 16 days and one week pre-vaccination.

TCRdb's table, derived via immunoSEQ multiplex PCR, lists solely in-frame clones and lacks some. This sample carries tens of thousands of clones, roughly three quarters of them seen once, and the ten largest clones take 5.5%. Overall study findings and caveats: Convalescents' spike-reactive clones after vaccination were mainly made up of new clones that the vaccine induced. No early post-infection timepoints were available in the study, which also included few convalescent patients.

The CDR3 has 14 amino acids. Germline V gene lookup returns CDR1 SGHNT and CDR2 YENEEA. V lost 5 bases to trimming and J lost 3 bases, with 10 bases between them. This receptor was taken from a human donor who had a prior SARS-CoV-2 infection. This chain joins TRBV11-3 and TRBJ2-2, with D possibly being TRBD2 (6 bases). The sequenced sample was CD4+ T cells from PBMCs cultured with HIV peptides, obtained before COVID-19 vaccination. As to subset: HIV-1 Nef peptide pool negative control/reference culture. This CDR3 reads CASSPVADTGELFF. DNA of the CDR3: TGTGCCAGCAGCCCAGTAGCGGACACCGGGGAGCTGTTTTTT.